This T cell receptor beta chain is drawn from a study of persistence of HIV-infected CD4 T cells. Deletions cut 3 bases from V and 6 bases from J, with 9 bases between. The germline CDR1 and CDR2 sequences are LGHDT and YNNKEL (reference sequence). This CDR3 has 12 residues. Cells were stimulated with CMV-infected fibroblast lysates at roughly 10 ug/mL. CD40L-negative CD69-negative CD45RO-high memory CD4+ T cells were sorted as populations depleted of antigen-responding cells. This was the immunoSEQ version 4 assay in survey mode. Here immunoSEQ multiplex PCR was the method, and the copy in TCRdb shows in-frame clones only, minus some. The table records more than 30,000 clones, approximately 80% of them present only once. Of note for this clone: Its antigen remains unidentified.

The chain recombines TRBV3-1 (or the pseudogene TRBV3-2) with TRBJ2-7; D might be TRBD2 (7 bases). The sequencing here drew on CD4+ T cells sorted from PBMCs after approximately 19-hour stimulation, taken from a patient who received antiretroviral therapy. The receptor was isolated from an adult man with HIV who was CMV-seropositive. DNA for the CDR3: TGTGCCAGCAGCCAGGGGGGGCGCGAGCAGTACTTC. This sequence encodes CASSQGGREQYF.